This TCR beta chain was obtained from a study of T cell responses to AZD1222 COVID-19 vaccine. The protocol was immunoSEQ multiplex PCR, while the TCRdb copy is restricted to in-frame clones and leaves out a portion. Of 160,000 or so clones listed, about 88% are singletons. Germline V gives CDR1 KGHSH, CDR2 LQKENI. The CDR3 length is 15 residues. The germline V and J ends were trimmed by 0 bases and 7 bases, with 13 bases remaining between them. V usage is TRBV18 and J usage is TRBJ1-3, with no clear D. The sequenced sample was peripheral blood, obtained on day 0 of AZD1222 vaccination. The source of this sequence is an adult in good health. The CDR3 loop is CASSPPGARWNTIYF. As DNA, the CDR3 is TGTGCCAGCTCACCACCGGGCGCCCGTTGGAACACCATATATTTT. The variable domain in full, completed from reference TRBV18 and TRBJ1-3, reads NAGVMQNPRHLVRRRGQEARLRCSPMKGHSHVYWYRQLPEEGLKFMVYLQKENIIDESGMPKERFSAEFPKEGPSILRIQQVVRGDSAAYFCASSPPGARWNTIYFGEGSWLTVV.